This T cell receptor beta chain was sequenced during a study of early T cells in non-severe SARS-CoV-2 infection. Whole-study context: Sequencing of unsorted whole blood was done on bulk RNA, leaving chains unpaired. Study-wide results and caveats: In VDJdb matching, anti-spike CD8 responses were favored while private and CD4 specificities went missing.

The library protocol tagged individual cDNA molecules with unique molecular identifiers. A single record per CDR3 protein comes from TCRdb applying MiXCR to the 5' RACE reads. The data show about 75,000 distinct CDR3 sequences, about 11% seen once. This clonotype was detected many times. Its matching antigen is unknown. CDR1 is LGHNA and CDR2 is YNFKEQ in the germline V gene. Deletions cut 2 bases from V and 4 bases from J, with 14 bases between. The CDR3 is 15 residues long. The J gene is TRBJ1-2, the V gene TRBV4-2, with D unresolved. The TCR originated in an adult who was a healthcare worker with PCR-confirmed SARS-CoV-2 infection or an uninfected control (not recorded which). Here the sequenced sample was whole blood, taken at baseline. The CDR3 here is CASSQLSGVVYGYTF. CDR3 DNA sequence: TGTGCCAGCAGCCAACTTTCCGGGGTCGTCTATGGCTACACCTTC.